These 26 T cell receptor beta chains came from one sample sequenced in a study of control samples from healthy donors and cancer patients. The data were produced by immunoSEQ multiplex PCR, yet TCRdb's version contains in-frame clones alone and is incomplete. This table holds over 65,000 clones, around 94% found once. What was sequenced was blood. The receptor source for this set is a middle-aged woman in good health.

This clone came up once. This chain links TRBV7-6 with TRBJ1-3; 12 bases match TRBD1. V trimming: 3 bases; J trimming: 2 bases; junction bases outside the gene matches: 2. This CDR3 comprises 16 residues. The germline V gene encodes CDR1 SGHVS and CDR2 FNYEAQ. The chain's CDR3 is CASSLGQGAAGNTIYF. The DNA of the CDR3 is TGTGCCAGCAGCTTGGGACAGGGGGCTGCTGGAAACACCATATATTTT.

The DNA of the CDR3 is TGTGCCAGCAGTTTCGGGGGGGGGCTGGCGGGTGAAAAACTGTTTTTT. Translating gives CASSFGGGLAGEKLFF. The gene calls are TRBV27 and TRBJ1-4; TRBD1 might be the D (6 bases). V shed 3 bases and J shed 7 bases, with 18 bases lying between them. Germline CDR1 is MNHEY and CDR2 is SMNVEV (reference sequence). This CDR3 has 16 residues.

The chain has TRBV5-1 and TRBJ2-5; 11 bases agree with TRBD2. V shed 0 bases, J shed 4 bases, and the junction held 2 bases outside the gene matches. The CDR3 runs 15 residues. Looked up from germline, CDR1 is SGHRS and CDR2 is YFSETQ. In DNA, the CDR3 is TGCGCCAGCAGCTTGGGGGGGACTAGCGGAGAGACCCAGTACTTC. This translates into CASSLGGTSGETQYF.

The CDR3 DNA sequence: TGTGCCAGCACCGCCGTCGGGACAGTATCCTACGAGCAGTACTTC. Protein: CASTAVGTVSYEQYF. The gene calls are TRBV6-5 and TRBJ2-7; 7 nucleotides line up with TRBD1. Germline CDR1 reads MNHEY; CDR2 reads SVGAGI. The CDR3 contains 15 residues. The V and J ends lost 7 bases and 1 base, in that order; junction bases with no gene match: 10.

CDR3 sequence: CASSLKGGSNTEAFF. CDR3 DNA sequence: TGCGCCAGCAGCTTGAAAGGAGGCTCGAACACTGAAGCTTTCTTT. The J gene is TRBJ1-1, the V gene TRBV5-1; D is unresolved. Deletions cut 1 base from V and 1 base from J, with 11 bases between. Germline V gives CDR1 SGHRS, CDR2 YFSETQ. The CDR3 runs 15 residues.

V is TRBV12-3 or TRBV12-4 and J is TRBJ2-5; no definite D call. The CDR3 runs 11 residues. Trimming removed 3 bases at V and 5 bases at J, with 4 bases between. Written as DNA, the CDR3 is TGTGCCAGCAGTTTCGACGAGACCCAGTACTTC. Encoded protein: CASSFDETQYF.

The chain carries TRBV7-9 and TRBJ2-1, with 8 nucleotides matching TRBD1. The CDR3 loop spans 15 amino acids. Germline loops: CDR1 SEHNR, CDR2 FQNEAQ (reference sequence). V dropped 6 bases and J dropped 5; count of bases not matched to a gene: 9. In nucleotides, the CDR3 is TGTGCCAGCAGACCACGGGACAGGATTAACAATGAGCAGTTCTTC. Its translation: CASRPRDRINNEQFF.

This clone was counted a few times. The chain carries TRBV2 and TRBJ2-7; D ambiguous. V lost 3 bases to trimming and J lost 3 bases, with 15 bases between them. CDR3 length equals 15 residues. CDR1 is SNHLY, CDR2 FYNNEI, per germline. The CDR3 reads CASSDRKSTHYEQYF. The DNA for the CDR3 is TGTGCCAGCAGTGACCGAAAGTCCACCCACTACGAGCAGTACTTC.

This clone was seen just once. The genes are TRBV15 and TRBJ1-1; possible D gene TRBD1, 6 bases. Germline CDR1 LNHNV, CDR2 YYDKDF (reference sequence). The CDR3 is 14 residues long. Trimming took 0 bases from V and 11 from J, leaving 16 bases between them. The CDR3 coding sequence is TGTGCCACCAGCAGAGACACAGGGTTTGGCGGGGCTTTCTTT. It specifies CATSRDTGFGGAFF.

The chain uses TRBV5-1 and TRBJ1-1, with D perhaps matching TRBD1 (6 bases). CDR1 is SGHRS, CDR2 YFSETQ, per germline. The V and J ends lost 2 bases and 8 bases respectively, with 16 bases between them. This CDR3 comprises 14 residues. The CDR3 DNA reads as TGCGCCAGCAGCTTACAGGGTTCCCGGGAGGAAGCTTTCTTT. It codes for CASSLQGSREEAFF. The entire variable domain, with the rest obtained from reference TRBV5-1 and TRBJ1-1, is as follows: KAGVTQTPRYLIKTRGQQVTLSCSPISGHRSVSWYQQTPGQGLQFLFEYFSETQRNKGNFPGRFSGRQFSNSRSEMNVSTLELGDSALYLCASSLQGSREEAFFGQGTRLTVV.

The chain has TRBV4-1 and TRBJ2-7; 7 nucleotides match TRBD2. The CDR3 consists of 17 residues. Per the germline V gene, CDR1 is MGHRA and CDR2 is YSYEKL. With V trimmed by 1 base and J by 2 bases, 11 bases remained unmatched. CDR3 coding DNA: TGCGCCAGCAGCCAAGTAAAAGGGACTACCCTAACCTACGAGCAGTACTTC. It yields the protein CASSQVKGTTLTYEQYF.

V gene TRBV28 combines with J gene TRBJ1-6, with D possibly matching TRBD1 (5 bases). The CDR3 runs 14 residues. Germline V lookup: CDR1 MDHEN, CDR2 SYDVKM. V was trimmed by 2 bases and J by 6 bases, leaving 8 bases between them. The CDR3 region is CASSLVRVNSPLHF. DNA of the CDR3: TGTGCCAGCAGTTTAGTCAGGGTTAATTCACCCCTCCACTTT.

The chain has TRBV28 and TRBJ1-6; D is undetermined. This CDR3 region has 13 residues. Germline V gene sequence: CDR1 MDHEN, CDR2 SYDVKM. V lost 5 bases and J lost 13, with 15 bases in between. As DNA, the CDR3 is TGTGCCAGCAGTGTTCCGCAACCCGGGCCCCTCCACTTT. This encodes CASSVPQPGPLHF.

The count of this clone is one. The chain combines TRBV28 with TRBJ1-1; TRBD1 might be the D (6 bases). The CDR3 contains 12 residues. Deletions cut 2 bases from V and 11 bases from J, with 12 bases between. From germline, CDR1 is MDHEN and CDR2 SYDVKM. In nucleotides, the CDR3 is TGTGCCAGCAGTTTAACAGGGTTCGCTGCTTTCTTT. This encodes CASSLTGFAAFF.

The rearrangement links TRBV9 to TRBJ1-3; a weak D match, TRBD1 (5 bases). The ends were cut back, 2 bases at V and 2 bases at J, with 8 bases in the middle. The CDR3 consists of 14 residues. Germline loops: CDR1 SGDLS, CDR2 YYNGEE. This chain's CDR3 is CASSVMGAGNTIYF. The CDR3 nucleotides are TGTGCCAGCAGCGTCATGGGGGCTGGAAACACCATATATTTT.

The V gene is TRBV4-2, the J gene TRBJ1-6, with 9 bases matching TRBD1. Looked up from germline, CDR1 is LGHNA and CDR2 is YNFKEQ. V lost 4 bases and J lost 0; bases outside the gene matches: 10. This CDR3 has 19 amino acids. The CDR3 region is CASSLEGQGGSSYNSPLHF. CDR3 DNA: TGTGCCAGCAGCCTAGAGGGACAGGGAGGGAGCTCCTATAATTCACCCCTCCACTTT.

The J gene is TRBJ1-3, the V gene TRBV7-9, with D unresolved. Trimming took 6 bases from V and 1 from J, leaving 10 bases between them. Germline V gene data show CDR1 as SEHNR and CDR2 as FQNEAQ (reference sequence). This CDR3 has 14 amino acids. The CDR3 spells CASSNGISGNTIYF. CDR3 sequence (DNA): TGTGCCAGCAGTAACGGGATATCTGGAAACACCATATATTTT.

The rearrangement joins TRBV10-3 to TRBJ2-7; D might be TRBD2 (6 bases). The germline V and J ends were trimmed by 2 bases and 1 base, with 12 bases remaining between them. The germline V gene encodes CDR1 ENHRY and CDR2 SYGVKD. The CDR3 loop spans 15 amino acids. This chain's CDR3 is CAISEGLGGSYEQYF. As DNA, the CDR3 is TGTGCCATCAGTGAGGGACTCGGGGGTTCCTACGAGCAGTACTTC.

The rearrangement uses TRBV7-9 and TRBJ1-1; weak D call: TRBD1 (5 bases). The CDR3 spans 18 residues. Germline values: CDR1 SEHNR, CDR2 FQNEAQ (reference sequence). V lost 1 base and J lost 1, with 19 bases in between. This chain's CDR3 is CASSLGRGLLGTNTEAFF. The CDR3 bases are TGTGCCAGCAGCTTAGGACGAGGCCTTTTAGGGACGAACACTGAAGCTTTCTTT.

The J gene is TRBJ1-3, the V gene TRBV5-1; D remains ambiguous. This CDR3 has 12 residues. The V and J ends lost 6 bases and 4 bases respectively, with 8 bases between them. Germline CDR1 and CDR2: SGHRS and YFSETQ. The CDR3, as DNA: TGCGCCAGCAACGGTGACGGAAACACCATATATTTT. Translated: CASNGDGNTIYF. The full variable domain, in which reference TRBV5-1 and TRBJ1-3 provide the parts outside the CDR3, is KAGVTQTPRYLIKTRGQQVTLSCSPISGHRSVSWYQQTPGQGLQFLFEYFSETQRNKGNFPGRFSGRQFSNSRSEMNVSTLELGDSALYLCASNGDGNTIYFGEGSWLTVV.

This clone was recorded once. The J gene is TRBJ2-3, the V gene TRBV5-6; the D is unclear. Deletions cut 4 bases from V and 10 bases from J, with 19 bases between. The CDR3 covers 14 residues. From germline, CDR1 is SGHDT and CDR2 YYEEEE. CDR3 amino acids: CASSLPTYSVPQYF. In nucleotides, the CDR3 is TGTGCCAGCAGCCTACCAACCTACTCCGTACCGCAGTATTTT. Combining the CDR3 with reference TRBV5-6 and TRBJ2-3 gives the whole variable domain DAGVTQSPTHLIKTRGQQVTLRCSPKSGHDTVSWYQQALGQGPQFIFQYYEEEERQRGNFPDRFSGHQFPNYSSELNVNALLLGDSALYLCASSLPTYSVPQYFGPGTRLTVL.

V gene TRBV25-1 combines with J gene TRBJ1-5, with D hard to call. CDR1 is MGHDK, CDR2 SYGVNS, per germline. V lost 3 bases and J lost 3, with 9 bases in between. CDR3 length equals 14 residues. The CDR3 DNA reads as TGTGCCAGCAGTGACGGGCTTTCCAATCAGCCCCAGCATTTT. The encoded protein is CASSDGLSNQPQHF.

The chain links TRBV19 to TRBJ2-1; 10 positions match TRBD1. There are 15 residues in the CDR3. V dropped 3 bases and J dropped 7; count of bases not matched to a gene: 6. Germline loops: CDR1 LNHDA, CDR2 SQIVND (reference sequence). The CDR3 DNA reads as TGTGCCAGTAGTATTGGGGACAGGGGACTAAATGAGCAGTTCTTC. It translates to CASSIGDRGLNEQFF.

The chain uses TRBV3-1 (or the pseudogene TRBV3-2) and TRBJ2-6; D may be TRBD1 (5 bases). The germline CDR1 and CDR2 sequences are LGHDT and YNNKEL (reference sequence). V dropped 2 bases and J dropped 0 bases, with 14 bases sitting between them. The CDR3 spans 18 residues. Here the CDR3 DNA reads TGTGCCAGCAGCCAACCGACAGTCACCGCCTCTGGGGCCAACGTCCTGACTTTC. Its translation is CASSQPTVTASGANVLTF.

The chain uses TRBV6-2 or TRBV6-3 and TRBJ1-3; D remains unclear. CDR1 is MNHEY and CDR2 is SVGEGT in the germline V gene. This CDR3 region has 16 residues. Trimming took 2 bases from V and 0 from J, leaving 11 bases between them. CDR3 sequence: CASSYATEDSGNTIYF. The DNA for the CDR3 is TGTGCCAGCAGTTACGCTACTGAGGACTCTGGAAACACCATATATTTT.

The chain has TRBV6-1 and TRBJ2-6; TRBD1 might be the D (6 bases). Germline values: CDR1 MNHNS, CDR2 SASEGT. The CDR3 sequence is 15 residues long. Trimming removed 2 bases at V and 1 base at J, with 6 bases between. CDR3 protein: CASSERGSGANVLTF. DNA of the CDR3: TGTGCCAGCAGTGAAAGGGGGTCTGGGGCCAACGTCCTGACTTTC.